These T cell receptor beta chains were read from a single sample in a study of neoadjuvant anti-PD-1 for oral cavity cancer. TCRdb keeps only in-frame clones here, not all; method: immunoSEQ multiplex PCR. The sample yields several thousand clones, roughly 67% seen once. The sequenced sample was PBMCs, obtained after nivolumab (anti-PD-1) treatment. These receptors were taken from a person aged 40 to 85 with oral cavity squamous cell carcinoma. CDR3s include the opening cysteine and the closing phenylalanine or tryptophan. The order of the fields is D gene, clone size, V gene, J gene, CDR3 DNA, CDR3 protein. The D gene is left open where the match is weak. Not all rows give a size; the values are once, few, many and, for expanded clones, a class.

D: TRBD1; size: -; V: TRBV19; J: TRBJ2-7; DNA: TGTGCCAGTACCTGGACAGGGGTTTACGAGCAGTACTTC; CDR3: CASTWTGVYEQYF
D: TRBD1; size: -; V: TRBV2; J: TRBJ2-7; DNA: TGTGCCAGCTCAGGGGGCCCAAGCTCCTACGAGCAGTACTTC; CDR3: CASSGGPSSYEQYF
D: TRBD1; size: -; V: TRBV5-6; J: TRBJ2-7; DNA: TGTGCCAGCAGCTTCGGACAGGGAATGAGCTCCTACGAGCAGTACTTC; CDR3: CASSFGQGMSSYEQYF
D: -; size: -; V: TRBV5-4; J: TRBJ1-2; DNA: TGTGCCAGCAGCTTCGGCGGACAGCCATCCTACACCTTC; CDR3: CASSFGGQPSYTF
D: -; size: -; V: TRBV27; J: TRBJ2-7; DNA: TGTGCCACCAGGGGAAGCTCCTACGAGCAGTACTTC; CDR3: CATRGSSYEQYF
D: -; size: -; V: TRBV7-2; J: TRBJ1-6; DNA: TGTGCCAGCACCACTCAGCGGGGAAATTCACCCCTCCACTTT; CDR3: CASTTQRGNSPLHF
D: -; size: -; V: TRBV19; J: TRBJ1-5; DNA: TGTGCCAGTAGTATAGTGCAGGGCCCCCAGCATTTT; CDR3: CASSIVQGPQHF
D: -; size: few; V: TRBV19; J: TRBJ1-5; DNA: TGTGCCACCCAAACCGACCTTACCTATAGCAATCAGCCCCAGCATTTT; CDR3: CATQTDLTYSNQPQHF
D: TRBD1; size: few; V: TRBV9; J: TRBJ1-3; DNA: TGTGCCAGCAGCTCACGGACAGGGCGAAACACCATATATTTT; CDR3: CASSSRTGRNTIYF
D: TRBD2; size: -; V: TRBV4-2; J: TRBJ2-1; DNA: TGTGCCAGCAGCCCTTTAGCGGGGGGAAAATCTAATGAGCAGTTCTTC; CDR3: CASSPLAGGKSNEQFF
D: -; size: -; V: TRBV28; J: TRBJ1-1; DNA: TGTGCCAGCAGTTTACGGGTCGGTCGGGGGGCTGAAGCTTTCTTT; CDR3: CASSLRVGRGAEAFF
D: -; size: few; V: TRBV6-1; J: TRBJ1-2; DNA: TGTGCCAGCAGTGTGGGGGACATCAAGGATGGCTACACCTTC; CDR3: CASSVGDIKDGYTF
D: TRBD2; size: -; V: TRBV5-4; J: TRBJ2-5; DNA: TGTGCCAGCAGAGAGCGGGGGACCCCTATCGAGACCCAGTACTTC; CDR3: CASRERGTPIETQYF
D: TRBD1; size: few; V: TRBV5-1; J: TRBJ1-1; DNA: TGCGCCAGCAGCGAAGGTCGGGACAGGGGGCTACACACTGAAGCTTTCTTT; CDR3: CASSEGRDRGLHTEAFF
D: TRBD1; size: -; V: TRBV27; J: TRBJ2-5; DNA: TGTGCCAGCAGTCCCAACCGGGACAGGGGGCTTCGTCAGACCCAGTACTTC; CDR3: CASSPNRDRGLRQTQYF
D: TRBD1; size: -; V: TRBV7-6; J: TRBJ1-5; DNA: TGTGCCAGCAGCTTAGTACAGGGGGTGTATTATAGCAATCAGCCCCAGCATTTT; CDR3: CASSLVQGVYYSNQPQHF
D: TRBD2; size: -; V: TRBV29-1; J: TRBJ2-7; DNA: TGCAGCGTTGAAGATCCTAGCGGGATGAGGGGCGAGCAGTACTTC; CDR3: CSVEDPSGMRGEQYF
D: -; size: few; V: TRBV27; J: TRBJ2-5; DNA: TGTGCCAGCAAGCGGAGAGGGCAAGAGACCCAGTACTTC; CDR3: CASKRRGQETQYF
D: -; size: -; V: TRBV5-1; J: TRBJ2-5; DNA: TGCGCCAGCAGCCGGGACCCCCAAGAGACCCAGTACTTC; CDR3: CASSRDPQETQYF
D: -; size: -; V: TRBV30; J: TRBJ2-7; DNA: TGTGCCTGGAGTCCAGGGGTGTCCTACGAGCAGTACTTC; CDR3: CAWSPGVSYEQYF
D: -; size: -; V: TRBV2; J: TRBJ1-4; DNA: TGTGCCAGCACTGGCACGCTTTCAACTAATGAAAAACTGTTTTTT; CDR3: CASTGTLSTNEKLFF
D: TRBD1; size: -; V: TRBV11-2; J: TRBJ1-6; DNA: TGTGCCAGCAGCTGGACAGGAGCGGGGTTTAATTCACCCCTCCACTTT; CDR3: CASSWTGAGFNSPLHF
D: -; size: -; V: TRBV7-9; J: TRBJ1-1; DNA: TGTGCCAGCAGCCGAGAGGGTTACACTGAAGCTTTCTTT; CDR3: CASSREGYTEAFF
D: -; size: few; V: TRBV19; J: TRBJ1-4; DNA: TGTGCCAGTAAACAGCCAGCAACTAATGAAAAACTGTTTTTT; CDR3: CASKQPATNEKLFF
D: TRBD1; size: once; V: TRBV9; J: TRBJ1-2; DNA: TGTGCCAGCAGCGCCGACTCAACAGGGGGTGGCTACACCTTC; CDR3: CASSADSTGGGYTF
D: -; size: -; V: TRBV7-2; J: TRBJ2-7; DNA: TGTGCCAGCAGCTTATATAACACCCGCTCCTACGAGCAGTACTTC; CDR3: CASSLYNTRSYEQYF
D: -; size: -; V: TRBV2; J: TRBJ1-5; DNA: TGTGCCAGCAACGTGGATGGAAATCAGCCCCAGCATTTT; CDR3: CASNVDGNQPQHF
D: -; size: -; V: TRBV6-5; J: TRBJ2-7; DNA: TGTGCCAGCAGTAACAACTGGAGAGGCGGCGAGCAGTACTTC; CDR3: CASSNNWRGGEQYF
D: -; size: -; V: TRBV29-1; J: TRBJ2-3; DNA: TGCAGCGCTGTTCTAACCACAGATACGCAGTATTTT; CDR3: CSAVLTTDTQYF
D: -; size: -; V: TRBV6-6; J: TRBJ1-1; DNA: TGTGCCAGCAGTTACCCTCTAGGGGGATCCCCTGAAGCTTTCTTT; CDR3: CASSYPLGGSPEAFF
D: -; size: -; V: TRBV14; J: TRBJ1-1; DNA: TGTGCCAGCAGCCAAGATAGGGCGGGGTTCTGGAGGGCTGAAGCTTTCTTT; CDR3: CASSQDRAGFWRAEAFF
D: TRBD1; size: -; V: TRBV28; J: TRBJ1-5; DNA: TGTGCCACCTCTTTACGGGGGACAGAATATCAGCCCCAGCATTTT; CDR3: CATSLRGTEYQPQHF
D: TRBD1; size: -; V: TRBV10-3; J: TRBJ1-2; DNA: TGTGCCATCAGTGCCGACAGGGGGCGCGACTACACCTTC; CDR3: CAISADRGRDYTF
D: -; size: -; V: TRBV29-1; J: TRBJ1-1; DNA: TGCAGCGCCGGGAGTCGGTCGAACACTGAAGCTTTCTTT; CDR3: CSAGSRSNTEAFF
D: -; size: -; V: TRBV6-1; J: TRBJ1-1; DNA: TGTGCCAGCAGTGGCACTCGGGGCGACACTGAAGCTTTCTTT; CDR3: CASSGTRGDTEAFF
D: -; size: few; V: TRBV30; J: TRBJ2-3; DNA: TGTGCCTGGAGTAGGGATACGCAGTATTTT; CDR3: CAWSRDTQYF
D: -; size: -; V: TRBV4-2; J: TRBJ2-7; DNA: TGTGCCAGCAGCCAAGACGGAGCCCTAGTCGGAGAGGGAGAGCAGTACTTC; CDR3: CASSQDGALVGEGEQYF
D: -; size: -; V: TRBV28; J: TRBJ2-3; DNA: TGTGCCAGCAGTTTAGGGGGAATCACAGATACGCAGTATTTT; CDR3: CASSLGGITDTQYF
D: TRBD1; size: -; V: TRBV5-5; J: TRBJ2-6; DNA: TGTGCCAGCAGCCTACCCGGGACAGCAACTGGGGCCAACGTCCTGACTTTC; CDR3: CASSLPGTATGANVLTF
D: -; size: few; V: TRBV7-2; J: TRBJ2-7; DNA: TGTGCCAGCAGCTTAGCGGCACAGTACGAGCAGTACTTC; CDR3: CASSLAAQYEQYF
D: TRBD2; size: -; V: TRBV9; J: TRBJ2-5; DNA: TGTGCCAGCAGCGTAAGCGGGAGGGTTCAAGAGACCCAGTACTTC; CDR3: CASSVSGRVQETQYF
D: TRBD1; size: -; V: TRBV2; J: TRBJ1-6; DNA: TGTGCCAGCAGTGAAGAGAGGACAGGGGTGGGGAGGGTTAATTCACCCCTCCACTTT; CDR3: CASSEERTGVGRVNSPLHF
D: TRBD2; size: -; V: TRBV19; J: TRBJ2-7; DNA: TGTGCCAGTAGCCCAGGGATCGGGGGGACGTACGAGCAGTACTTC; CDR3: CASSPGIGGTYEQYF
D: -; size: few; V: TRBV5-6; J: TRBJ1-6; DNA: TGTGCCAGCAGAATGTACTCCTATAATTCACCCCTCCACTTT; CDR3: CASRMYSYNSPLHF
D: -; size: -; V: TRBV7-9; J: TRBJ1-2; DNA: TGTGCCAGCAGCTACACCGACAGCTCCTATGGCTACACCTTC; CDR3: CASSYTDSSYGYTF
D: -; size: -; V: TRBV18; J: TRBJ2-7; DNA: TGTGCCAGCTCTTCGGACAGCTCCTACGAGCAGTACTTC; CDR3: CASSSDSSYEQYF
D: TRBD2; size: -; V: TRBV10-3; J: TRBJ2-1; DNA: TGTGCCATCAGTGATTCGACTAGCGATTTGGTTGATGAGCAGTTCTTC; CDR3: CAISDSTSDLVDEQFF
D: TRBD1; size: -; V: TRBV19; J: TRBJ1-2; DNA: TGTGCCAGTAGTGCCCGACAGGGGGCGGCGAGAGAGAGCTATGGCTACACCTTC; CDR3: CASSARQGAARESYGYTF